This T cell receptor beta chain appears in the sequencing data of a study of cytomegalovirus exposure and HLA in healthy donors. Regarding the study as a whole: Common viral pathogens (according to a later analysis) appeared linked to several of the most significant clusters.

CDR3 length equals 15 residues. V lost 1 base and J 2 bases, leaving 11 bases between the germline ends. Germline CDR1 is SEHNR and CDR2 is FQNEAQ (reference sequence). PCR used 60 Vbeta primers and 13 Jbeta primers. The method was immunoSEQ multiplex PCR; TCRdb's version includes in-frame clones alone and lacks a portion of them. The data contain some 160,000 clones, over 80% of them singletons. This clone turned up a few times. Its target is unknown. The TCR originated in a woman under 30 in good health and CMV-seronegative. V gene TRBV7-9 combines with J gene TRBJ1-1; TRBD1 might be the D (5 bases). Material for sequencing was PBMCs. CDR3 coding DNA: TGTGCCAGCAGCTTAGGGGGGGGGAGAAACACTGAAGCTTTCTTT. Its protein is CASSLGGGRNTEAFF.